The entry below gives a single T cell receptor (beta chain) sequence along with its context. The protocol was immunoSEQ multiplex PCR, while the TCRdb copy is restricted to in-frame clones and leaves out a portion. The sample comprises tens of thousands of clones, 86% of which are singletons, and 29% rests with the top ten. This sample was included in a study of OX40 agonist ivuxolimab in advanced cancers. CDR1 is MGHRA and CDR2 is YSYEKL in the germline V gene. CDR3 length: 13 residues. V lost 1 base and J lost 1, with 1 base in between. The V and J genes are TRBV4-1 and TRBJ2-2; D not resolved. This specimen was CD4+ or CD8+ T cells sorted from blood, taken in a trial of the OX40 agonist ivuxolimab. This receptor was obtained from an adult with an advanced solid tumor such as melanoma, head and neck, liver or kidney cancer. CDR3 coding DNA: TGCGCCAGCAGCCAAGGGAACACCGGGGAGCTGTTTTTT. It specifies CASSQGNTGELFF.